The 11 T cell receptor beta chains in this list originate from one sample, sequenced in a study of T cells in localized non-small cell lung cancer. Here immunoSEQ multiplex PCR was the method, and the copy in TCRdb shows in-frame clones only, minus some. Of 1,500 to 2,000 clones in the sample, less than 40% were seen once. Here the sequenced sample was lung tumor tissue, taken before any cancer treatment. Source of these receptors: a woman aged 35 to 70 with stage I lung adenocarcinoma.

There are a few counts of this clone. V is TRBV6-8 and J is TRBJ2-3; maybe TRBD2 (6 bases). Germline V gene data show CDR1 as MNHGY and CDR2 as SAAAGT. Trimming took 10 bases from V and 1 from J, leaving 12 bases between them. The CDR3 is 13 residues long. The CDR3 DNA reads TGTGCCATCGGGAGTCAGGGCACAGATACGCAGTATTTT. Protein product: CAIGSQGTDTQYF.

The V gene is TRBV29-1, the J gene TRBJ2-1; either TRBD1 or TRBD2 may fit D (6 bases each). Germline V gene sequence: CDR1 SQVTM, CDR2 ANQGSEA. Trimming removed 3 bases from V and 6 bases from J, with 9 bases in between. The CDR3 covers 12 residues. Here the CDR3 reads CSVDWGANEQFF. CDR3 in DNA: TGCAGCGTTGATTGGGGGGCCAATGAGCAGTTCTTC.

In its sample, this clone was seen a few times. The CDR3 sequence is CASSIDPRRGGHEQFF. CDR3 sequence (DNA): TGTGCCAGTAGTATAGATCCGAGGAGAGGGGGGCATGAGCAGTTCTTC. This chain uses TRBV19 with TRBJ2-1; D is perhaps TRBD1 or TRBD2 (6 bases each). V was clipped by 0 bases and J by 8 bases, with 17 bases between them. Germline CDR1 and CDR2: LNHDA and SQIVND (reference sequence). The CDR3 has 16 residues.

The DNA for the CDR3 is TGTGCCAGCAGCTTCCAGGAGAGTTCACCCCTCCACTTT. This translates into CASSFQESSPLHF. The V and J genes are TRBV9 and TRBJ1-6; unclear D gene. The length of the CDR3 is 13 residues. Germline lookup yields CDR1 SGDLS and CDR2 YYNGEE. Trimming stripped 4 bases from V and 9 bases from J, with 11 bases between. Combining the CDR3 with reference TRBV9 and TRBJ1-6 gives the whole variable domain DSGVTQTPKHLITATGQRVTLRCSPRSGDLSVYWYQQSLDQGLQFLIQYYNGEERAKGNILERFSAQQFPDLHSELNLSSLELGDSALYFCASSFQESSPLHFGNGTRLTVT.

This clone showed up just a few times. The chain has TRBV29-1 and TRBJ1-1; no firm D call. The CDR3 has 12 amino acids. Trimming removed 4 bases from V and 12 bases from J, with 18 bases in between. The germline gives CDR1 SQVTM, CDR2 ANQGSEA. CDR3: CSVVVSAPGPFF. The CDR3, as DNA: TGCAGCGTTGTGGTGAGCGCCCCGGGTCCTTTCTTT.

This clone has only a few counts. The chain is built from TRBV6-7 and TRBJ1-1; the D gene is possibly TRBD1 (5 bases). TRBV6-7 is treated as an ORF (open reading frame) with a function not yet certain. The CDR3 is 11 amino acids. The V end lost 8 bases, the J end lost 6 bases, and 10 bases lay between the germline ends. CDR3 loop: CASEGSAEAFF. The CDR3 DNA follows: TGTGCCAGCGAGGGGTCTGCTGAAGCTTTCTTT.

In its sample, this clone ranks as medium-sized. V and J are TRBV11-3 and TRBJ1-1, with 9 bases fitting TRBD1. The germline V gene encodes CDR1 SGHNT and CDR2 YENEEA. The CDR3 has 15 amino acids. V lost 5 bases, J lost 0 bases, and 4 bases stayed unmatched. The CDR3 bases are TGTGCCAGCAGCCCTCGGGACAGGGTGAACACTGAAGCTTTCTTT. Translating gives CASSPRDRVNTEAFF.

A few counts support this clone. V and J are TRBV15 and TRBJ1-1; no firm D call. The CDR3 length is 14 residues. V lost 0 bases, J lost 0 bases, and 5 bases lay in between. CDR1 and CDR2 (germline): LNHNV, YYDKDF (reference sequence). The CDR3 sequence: CATSRDQMNTEAFF. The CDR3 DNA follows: TGTGCCACCAGCAGAGATCAGATGAACACTGAAGCTTTCTTT. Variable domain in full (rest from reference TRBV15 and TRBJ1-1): DAMVIQNPRYQVTQFGKPVTLSCSQTLNHNVMYWYQQKSSQAPKLLFHYYDKDFNNEADTPDNFQSRRPNTSFCFLDIRSPGLGDTAMYLCATSRDQMNTEAFFGQGTRLTVV.

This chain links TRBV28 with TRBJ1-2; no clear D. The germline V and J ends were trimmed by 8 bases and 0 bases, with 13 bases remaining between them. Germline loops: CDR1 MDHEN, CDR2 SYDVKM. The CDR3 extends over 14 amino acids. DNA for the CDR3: TGTGCCAGCTTAGCCGCGACGGCTAACTATGGCTACACCTTC. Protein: CASLAATANYGYTF.

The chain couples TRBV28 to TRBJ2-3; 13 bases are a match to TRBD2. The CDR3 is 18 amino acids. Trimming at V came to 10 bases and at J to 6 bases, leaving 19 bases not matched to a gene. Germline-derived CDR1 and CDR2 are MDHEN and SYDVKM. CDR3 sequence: CATYVTSGRAGSGDTQYF. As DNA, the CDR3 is TGTGCCACATACGTTACTAGCGGGAGGGCCGGGTCTGGGGATACGCAGTATTTT.

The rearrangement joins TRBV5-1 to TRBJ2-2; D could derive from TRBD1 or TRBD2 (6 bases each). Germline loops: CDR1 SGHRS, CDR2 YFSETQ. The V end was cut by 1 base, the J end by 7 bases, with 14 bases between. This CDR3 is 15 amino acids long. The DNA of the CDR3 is TGCGCCAGCAGCTTGAGGGGGGCCCGGGACGGGGAGCTGTTTTTT. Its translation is CASSLRGARDGELFF. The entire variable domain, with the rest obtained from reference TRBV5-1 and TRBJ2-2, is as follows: KAGVTQTPRYLIKTRGQQVTLSCSPISGHRSVSWYQQTPGQGLQFLFEYFSETQRNKGNFPGRFSGRQFSNSRSEMNVSTLELGDSALYLCASSLRGARDGELFFGEGSRLTVL.